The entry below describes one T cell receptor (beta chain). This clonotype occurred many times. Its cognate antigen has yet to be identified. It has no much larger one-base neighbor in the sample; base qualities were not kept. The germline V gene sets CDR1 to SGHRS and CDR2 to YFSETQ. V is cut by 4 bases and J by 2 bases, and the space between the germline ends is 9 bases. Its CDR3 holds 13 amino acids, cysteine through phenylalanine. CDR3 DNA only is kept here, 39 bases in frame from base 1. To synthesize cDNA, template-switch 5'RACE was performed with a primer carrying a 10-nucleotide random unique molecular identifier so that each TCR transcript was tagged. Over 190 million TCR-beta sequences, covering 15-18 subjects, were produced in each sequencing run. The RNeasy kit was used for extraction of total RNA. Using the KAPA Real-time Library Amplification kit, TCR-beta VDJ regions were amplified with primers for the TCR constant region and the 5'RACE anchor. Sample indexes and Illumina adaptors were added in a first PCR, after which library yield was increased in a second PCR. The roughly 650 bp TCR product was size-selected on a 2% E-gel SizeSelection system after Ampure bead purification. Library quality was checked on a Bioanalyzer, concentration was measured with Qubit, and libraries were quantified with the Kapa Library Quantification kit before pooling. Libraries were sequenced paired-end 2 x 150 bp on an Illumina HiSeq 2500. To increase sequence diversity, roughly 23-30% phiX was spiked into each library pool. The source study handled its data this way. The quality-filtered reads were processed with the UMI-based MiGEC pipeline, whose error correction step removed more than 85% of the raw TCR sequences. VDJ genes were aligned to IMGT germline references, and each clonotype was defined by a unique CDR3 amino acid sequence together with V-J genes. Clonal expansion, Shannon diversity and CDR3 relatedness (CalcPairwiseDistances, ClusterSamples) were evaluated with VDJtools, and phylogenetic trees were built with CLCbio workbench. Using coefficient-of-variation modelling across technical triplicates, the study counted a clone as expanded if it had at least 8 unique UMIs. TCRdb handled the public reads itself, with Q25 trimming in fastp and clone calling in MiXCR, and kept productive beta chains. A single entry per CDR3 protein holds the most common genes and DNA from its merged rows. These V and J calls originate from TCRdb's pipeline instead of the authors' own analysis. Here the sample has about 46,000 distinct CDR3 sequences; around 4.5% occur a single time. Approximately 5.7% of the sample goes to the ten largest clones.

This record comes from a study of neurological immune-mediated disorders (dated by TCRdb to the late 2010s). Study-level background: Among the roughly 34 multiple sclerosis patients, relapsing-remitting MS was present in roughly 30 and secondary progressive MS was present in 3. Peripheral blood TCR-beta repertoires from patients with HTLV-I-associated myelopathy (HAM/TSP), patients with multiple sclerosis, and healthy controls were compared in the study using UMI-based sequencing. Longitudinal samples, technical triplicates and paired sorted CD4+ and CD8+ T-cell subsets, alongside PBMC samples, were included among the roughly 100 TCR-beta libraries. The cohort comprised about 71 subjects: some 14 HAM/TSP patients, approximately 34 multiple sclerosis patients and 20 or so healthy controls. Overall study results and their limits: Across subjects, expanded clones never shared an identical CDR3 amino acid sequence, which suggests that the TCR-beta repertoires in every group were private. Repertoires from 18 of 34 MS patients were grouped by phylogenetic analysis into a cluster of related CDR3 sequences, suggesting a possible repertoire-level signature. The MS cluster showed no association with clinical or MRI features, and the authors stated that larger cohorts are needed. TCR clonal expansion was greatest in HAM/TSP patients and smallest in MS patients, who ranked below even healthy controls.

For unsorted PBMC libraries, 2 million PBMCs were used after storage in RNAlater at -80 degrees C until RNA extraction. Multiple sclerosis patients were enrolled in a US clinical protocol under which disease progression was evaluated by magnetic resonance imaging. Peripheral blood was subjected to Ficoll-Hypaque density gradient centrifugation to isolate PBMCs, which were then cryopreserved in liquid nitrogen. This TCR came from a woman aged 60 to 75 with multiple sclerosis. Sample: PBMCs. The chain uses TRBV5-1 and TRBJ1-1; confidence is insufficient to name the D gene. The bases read TGCGCCAGCAGCCAAAATTTTAACACTGAAGCTTTCTTT. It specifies CASSQNFNTEAFF.